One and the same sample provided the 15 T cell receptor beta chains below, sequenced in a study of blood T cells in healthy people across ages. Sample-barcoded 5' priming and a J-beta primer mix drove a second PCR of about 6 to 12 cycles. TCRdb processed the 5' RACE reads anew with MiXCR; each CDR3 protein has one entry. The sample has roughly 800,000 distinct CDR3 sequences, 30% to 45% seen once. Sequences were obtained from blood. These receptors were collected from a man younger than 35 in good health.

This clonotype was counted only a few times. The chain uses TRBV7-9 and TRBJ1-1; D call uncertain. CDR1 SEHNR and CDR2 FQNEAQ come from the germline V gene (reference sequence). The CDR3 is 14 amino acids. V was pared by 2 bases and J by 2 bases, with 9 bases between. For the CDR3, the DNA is TGTGCCAGCAGCTTACAGGCGGGAAACACTGAAGCTTTCTTT. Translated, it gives CASSLQAGNTEAFF.

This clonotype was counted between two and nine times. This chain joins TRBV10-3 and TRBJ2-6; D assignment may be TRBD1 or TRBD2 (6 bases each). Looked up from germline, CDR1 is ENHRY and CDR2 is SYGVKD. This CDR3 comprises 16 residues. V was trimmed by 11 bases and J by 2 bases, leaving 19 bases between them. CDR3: CAARGQEKTGANVLTF. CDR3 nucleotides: TGTGCCGCCCGGGGGCAGGAAAAAACTGGGGCCAACGTCCTGACTTTC.

CDR3 amino acids: CATSRTGNTGELFF. The CDR3 region has the DNA TGTGCCACCAGCAGGACAGGGAACACCGGGGAGCTGTTTTTT. The chain has TRBV15 and TRBJ2-2; a weak D match, TRBD1 (6 bases). Trimming took off 3 bases at V and 1 base at J, with 6 bases between the two ends. Germline V gives CDR1 LNHNV, CDR2 YYDKDF (reference sequence). The CDR3 runs 14 residues.

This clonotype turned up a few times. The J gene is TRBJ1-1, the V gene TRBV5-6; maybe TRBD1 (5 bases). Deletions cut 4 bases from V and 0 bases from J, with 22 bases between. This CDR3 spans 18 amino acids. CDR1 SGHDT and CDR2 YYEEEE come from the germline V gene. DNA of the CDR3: TGTGCCAGCAGCGGGGGAGATTGGCCCCATCTCATGAACACTGAAGCTTTCTTT. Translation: CASSGGDWPHLMNTEAFF. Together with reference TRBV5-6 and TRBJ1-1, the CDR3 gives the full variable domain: DAGVTQSPTHLIKTRGQQVTLRCSPKSGHDTVSWYQQALGQGPQFIFQYYEEEERQRGNFPDRFSGHQFPNYSSELNVNALLLGDSALYLCASSGGDWPHLMNTEAFFGQGTRLTVV.

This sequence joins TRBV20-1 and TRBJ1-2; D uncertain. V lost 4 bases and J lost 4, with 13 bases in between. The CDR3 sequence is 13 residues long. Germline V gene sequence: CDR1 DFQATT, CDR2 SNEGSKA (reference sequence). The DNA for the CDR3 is TGCAGTGCTAAATTCGACCCCCTCTATGGCTACACCTTC. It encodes CSAKFDPLYGYTF.

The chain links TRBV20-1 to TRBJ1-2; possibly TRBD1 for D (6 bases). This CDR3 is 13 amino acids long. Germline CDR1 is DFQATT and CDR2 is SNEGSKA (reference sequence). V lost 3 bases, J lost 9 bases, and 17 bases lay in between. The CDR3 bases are TGCAGTGCTAGTGATCAGGGGCAGAATAGCTACACCTTC. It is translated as CSASDQGQNSYTF.

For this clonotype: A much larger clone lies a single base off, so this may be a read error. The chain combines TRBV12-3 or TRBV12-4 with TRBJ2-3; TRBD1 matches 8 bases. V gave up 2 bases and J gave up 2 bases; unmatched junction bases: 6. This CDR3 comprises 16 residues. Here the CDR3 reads CASSLRQGASTDTQYF. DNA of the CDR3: TGTGCCAGCAGTTTACGGCAGGGGGCTTCCACAGATACGCAGTATTTT.

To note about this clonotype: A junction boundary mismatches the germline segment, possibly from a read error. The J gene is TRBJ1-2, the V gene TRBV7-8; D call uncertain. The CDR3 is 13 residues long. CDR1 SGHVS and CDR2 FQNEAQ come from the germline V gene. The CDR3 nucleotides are TGTGCCAGCAGCGTAGCTTCTCGGAACGGCTACACCTTC. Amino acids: CASSVASRNGYTF.

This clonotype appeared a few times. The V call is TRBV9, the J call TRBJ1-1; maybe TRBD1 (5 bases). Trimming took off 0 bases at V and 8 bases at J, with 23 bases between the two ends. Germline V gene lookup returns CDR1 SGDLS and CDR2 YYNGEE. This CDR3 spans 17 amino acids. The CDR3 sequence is CASSVAVGASADGEAFF. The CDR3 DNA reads TGTGCCAGCAGCGTAGCTGTTGGGGCCTCGGCCGACGGGGAAGCTTTCTTT.

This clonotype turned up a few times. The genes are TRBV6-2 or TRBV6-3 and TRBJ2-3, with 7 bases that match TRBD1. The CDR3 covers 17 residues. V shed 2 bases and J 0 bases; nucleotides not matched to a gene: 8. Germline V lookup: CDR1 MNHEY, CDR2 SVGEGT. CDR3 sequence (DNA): TGTGCCAGCAGTTACCTTGACAGGGCGGCTAGCACAGATACGCAGTATTTT. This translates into CASSYLDRAASTDTQYF.

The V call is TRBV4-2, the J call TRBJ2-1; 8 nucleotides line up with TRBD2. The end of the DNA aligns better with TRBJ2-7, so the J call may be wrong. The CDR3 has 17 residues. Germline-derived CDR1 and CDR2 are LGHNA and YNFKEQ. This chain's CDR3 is CASSQDPRTSIYNEQYF. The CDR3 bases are TGTGCCAGCAGCCAGGACCCCCGGACTAGCATTTACAATGAGCAGTACTTC.

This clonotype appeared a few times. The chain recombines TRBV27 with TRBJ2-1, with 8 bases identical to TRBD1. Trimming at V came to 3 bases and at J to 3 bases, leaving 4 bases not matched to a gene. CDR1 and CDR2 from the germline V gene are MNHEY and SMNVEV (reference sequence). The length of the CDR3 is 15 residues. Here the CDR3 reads CASSFAGGVYNEQFF. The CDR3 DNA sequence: TGTGCCAGCAGTTTTGCAGGGGGCGTCTACAATGAGCAGTTCTTC.

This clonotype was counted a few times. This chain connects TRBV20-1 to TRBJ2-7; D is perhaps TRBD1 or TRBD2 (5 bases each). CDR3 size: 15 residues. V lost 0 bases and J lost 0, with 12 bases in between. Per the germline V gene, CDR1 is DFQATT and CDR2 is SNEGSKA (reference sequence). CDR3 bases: TGCAGTGCTAGAGATGAGGGACGGAGCTCCTACGAGCAGTACTTC. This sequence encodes CSARDEGRSSYEQYF.

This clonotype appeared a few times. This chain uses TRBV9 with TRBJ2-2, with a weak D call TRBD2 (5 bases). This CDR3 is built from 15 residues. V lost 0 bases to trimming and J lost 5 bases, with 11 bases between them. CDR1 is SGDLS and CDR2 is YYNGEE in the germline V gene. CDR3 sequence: CASSVGGFGTGELFF. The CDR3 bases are TGTGCCAGCAGCGTAGGCGGGTTTGGAACCGGGGAGCTGTTTTTT. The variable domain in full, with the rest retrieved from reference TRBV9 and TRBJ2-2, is DSGVTQTPKHLITATGQRVTLRCSPRSGDLSVYWYQQSLDQGLQFLIQYYNGEERAKGNILERFSAQQFPDLHSELNLSSLELGDSALYFCASSVGGFGTGELFFGEGSRLTVL.

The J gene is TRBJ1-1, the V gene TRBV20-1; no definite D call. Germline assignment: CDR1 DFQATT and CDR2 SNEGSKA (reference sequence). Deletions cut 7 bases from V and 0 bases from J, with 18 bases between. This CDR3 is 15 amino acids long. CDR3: CSVAPGGNLNTEAFF. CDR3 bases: TGCAGTGTCGCGCCAGGAGGGAACTTGAACACTGAAGCTTTCTTT.